This is a list of T cell receptor beta chains from one sample in a study of graft-versus-host responses after intestinal transplantation. TCRdb keeps only in-frame clones here, not all; method: immunoSEQ multiplex PCR. The repertoire includes some 87,000 clones, 80% to 95% of them detected once, and about 0.28% sits in the top ten. Which antigens these TCRs recognize remains unknown. The starting material was unstimulated CD4+ T cells sorted from spleen or lymph node cells, obtained before intestinal transplant. The source is a human donor who received an intestinal transplant. Each CDR3 is given with its conserved first and last residue. A D gene is named only where the DNA matches it firmly. Clone size, where shown, is once, few, many, or a class for clones that have expanded.

abundance	d_gene	v_gene	j_gene	CDR3nt	CDR3aa
-	-	TRBV6-1	TRBJ2-1	TGTGCCAGCAGGGGACTGCCCTCCTACAATGAGCAGTTCTTC	CASRGLPSYNEQFF
-	-	TRBV7-6	TRBJ2-2	TGTGCCAGCAGCTTAGCTGTTGGTAGGGGGGTCACCGGGGAGCTGTTTTTT	CASSLAVGRGVTGELFF
-	TRBD2	TRBV7-9	TRBJ2-7	TGTGCCAGCAGCTTAAGCGGGAGCTACGAGCAGTACTTC	CASSLSGSYEQYF
-	TRBD2	TRBV4-2	TRBJ2-1	TGTGCCAGCAGCCAAGAAGGGGGGACTAGTTACAATGAGCAGTTCTTC	CASSQEGGTSYNEQFF
-	TRBD2	TRBV19	TRBJ2-7	TGCGCCAGTAGTTTACGAGCGGGAGGTTCCTACGAGCAGTACTTC	CASSLRAGGSYEQYF
-	TRBD2	TRBV10-1	TRBJ2-1	TGCGCCAGCAGTGGCAGCGGGAGGGGGAACAATGAGCAGTTCTTC	CASSGSGRGNNEQFF
-	-	TRBV6-6	TRBJ2-7	TGTGCCAGCAGTTACTACCGGGAGCGGAACGAGCAGTACTTC	CASSYYRERNEQYF
-	-	TRBV5-1	TRBJ2-1	TGCGCCAGCAGCTTGTACCCCCCGGCGGCGGTCGTGGGGATGGAGGACGATGAGCAGTTCTTC	CASSLYPPAAVVGMEDDEQFF
-	TRBD2	TRBV29-1	TRBJ2-1	TGCAGCGTCCTACTAGCGGATCGTACCCGTTACAATGAGCAGTTCTTC	CSVLLADRTRYNEQFF
-	-	TRBV18	TRBJ1-1	TGTGCCAGCTCCCAACTATCCACTGAAGCTTTCTTT	CASSQLSTEAFF
-	-	TRBV5-1	TRBJ2-1	TGCGCCAGCAGCTTGAATGTCAATGAGCAGTTCTTC	CASSLNVNEQFF
-	-	TRBV7-6	TRBJ2-2	TGTGCCAGCAGCTTAAACAGGAACACCGGGGAGCTGTTTTTT	CASSLNRNTGELFF
-	TRBD2	TRBV5-1	TRBJ2-7	TGCGCCAGCAGCTTGACGGGCGGGGGCCGGACTAGCGGGAAGAGCTCCTACGAGCAGTACTTC	CASSLTGGGRTSGKSSYEQYF
-	-	TRBV18	TRBJ2-7	TGTGCCAGCTCACCGACCTCCTCCTACGAGCAGTACTTC	CASSPTSSYEQYF
-	TRBD1	TRBV28	TRBJ1-5	TGTGCCAGCAGGACAGGGGGGGCTAGCAATCAGCCCCAGCATTTT	CASRTGGASNQPQHF
-	-	TRBV7-8	TRBJ2-5	TGTGCCAGCAGCCCAGGGAAGGCGCCCCGTCGACGTGAGACCCAGTACTTC	CASSPGKAPRRRETQYF
-	-	TRBV4-2	TRBJ2-6	TGTGCCAGCAGCCAAGATTACAGGACCTCTGGGGCCAACGTCCTGACTTTC	CASSQDYRTSGANVLTF
once	TRBD1	TRBV7-6	TRBJ2-5	TGTGCCAGCAGCTTATACCCCAGGACAGGGGGAGAGACCCAGTACTTC	CASSLYPRTGGETQYF
-	TRBD2	TRBV27	TRBJ2-5	TGTGCCAGCAGTCAGGGTAGCGGGAGAGGAGAGACCCAGTACTTC	CASSQGSGRGETQYF
-	-	TRBV5-4	TRBJ2-2	TGTGCCAGCAGCTTCATCGGGGGCCCCGGGGAGCTGTTTTTT	CASSFIGGPGELFF
-	TRBD2	TRBV5-1	TRBJ2-5	TGCGCCAGCAGCTCTCGGACTAGCGGGCCTCAAGAGACCCAGTACTTC	CASSSRTSGPQETQYF
-	-	TRBV4-1	TRBJ1-2	TGCGCCAGCAGCCAACCTTTCGACAGGTGGAATGGCTACACCTTC	CASSQPFDRWNGYTF
-	-	TRBV6-1	TRBJ1-5	TGTGCCAGCAGCAGGGGTCCTAATCAGCCCCAGCATTTT	CASSRGPNQPQHF
once	TRBD2	TRBV4-1	TRBJ2-2	TGCGCCAGCAGCCAAGAACCGCCCTTCCCGGGACTAGCAGTAAACACCGGGGAGCTGTTTTTT	CASSQEPPFPGLAVNTGELFF
-	-	TRBV4-1	TRBJ2-7	TGCGCCAGCAGCCAAGATGGGGGAACCTACGAGCAGTACTTC	CASSQDGGTYEQYF
-	-	TRBV18	TRBJ1-1	TGTGCCAGCTCACCAGCGATAACTGAAGCTTTCTTT	CASSPAITEAFF
-	-	TRBV28	TRBJ1-2	TGTGCCAGCAGTTCCCATCAGTATAGTGGCTACACCTTC	CASSSHQYSGYTF
few	TRBD1	TRBV19	TRBJ1-3	TGTGCCAGTACCGGACAGGGTGGAAACACCATATATTTT	CASTGQGGNTIYF